This TCR beta chain was captured by sequencing in a study of immune evolution from preneoplasia to lung adenocarcinoma. J gave up 2 bases and V 3 bases, and 3 bases lay outside the gene matches. The V gene's germline CDR1 is SGHRS and CDR2 YFSETQ. The CDR3 loop spans 14 amino acids. Nucleic acids came from premalignant or tumor cells enriched by macro-dissection. In regard to this clone: Its antigen is unknown.

Using immunoSEQ multiplex PCR, the repertoire was profiled, and TCRdb retains in-frame clones only, with some absent. The sample has several thousand clones; roughly 86% are singletons. The study's findings and limits: Compared with EGFR-mutant or double wild-type lesions, KRAS-mutant nodules were more clonal. Top clone frequencies peaked in normal lung, apparently declining through invasive adenocarcinoma.

The sequence came from a person aged 45-60 years with lung adenocarcinoma. The chain joins TRBV5-1 to TRBJ1-2; 8 positions match TRBD1. The material sequenced was FFPE invasive lung adenocarcinoma tissue. CDR3 bases: TGCGCCAGCAGCTCCCGACAGGGGAACTATGGCTACACCTTC. Encoded protein: CASSSRQGNYGYTF.